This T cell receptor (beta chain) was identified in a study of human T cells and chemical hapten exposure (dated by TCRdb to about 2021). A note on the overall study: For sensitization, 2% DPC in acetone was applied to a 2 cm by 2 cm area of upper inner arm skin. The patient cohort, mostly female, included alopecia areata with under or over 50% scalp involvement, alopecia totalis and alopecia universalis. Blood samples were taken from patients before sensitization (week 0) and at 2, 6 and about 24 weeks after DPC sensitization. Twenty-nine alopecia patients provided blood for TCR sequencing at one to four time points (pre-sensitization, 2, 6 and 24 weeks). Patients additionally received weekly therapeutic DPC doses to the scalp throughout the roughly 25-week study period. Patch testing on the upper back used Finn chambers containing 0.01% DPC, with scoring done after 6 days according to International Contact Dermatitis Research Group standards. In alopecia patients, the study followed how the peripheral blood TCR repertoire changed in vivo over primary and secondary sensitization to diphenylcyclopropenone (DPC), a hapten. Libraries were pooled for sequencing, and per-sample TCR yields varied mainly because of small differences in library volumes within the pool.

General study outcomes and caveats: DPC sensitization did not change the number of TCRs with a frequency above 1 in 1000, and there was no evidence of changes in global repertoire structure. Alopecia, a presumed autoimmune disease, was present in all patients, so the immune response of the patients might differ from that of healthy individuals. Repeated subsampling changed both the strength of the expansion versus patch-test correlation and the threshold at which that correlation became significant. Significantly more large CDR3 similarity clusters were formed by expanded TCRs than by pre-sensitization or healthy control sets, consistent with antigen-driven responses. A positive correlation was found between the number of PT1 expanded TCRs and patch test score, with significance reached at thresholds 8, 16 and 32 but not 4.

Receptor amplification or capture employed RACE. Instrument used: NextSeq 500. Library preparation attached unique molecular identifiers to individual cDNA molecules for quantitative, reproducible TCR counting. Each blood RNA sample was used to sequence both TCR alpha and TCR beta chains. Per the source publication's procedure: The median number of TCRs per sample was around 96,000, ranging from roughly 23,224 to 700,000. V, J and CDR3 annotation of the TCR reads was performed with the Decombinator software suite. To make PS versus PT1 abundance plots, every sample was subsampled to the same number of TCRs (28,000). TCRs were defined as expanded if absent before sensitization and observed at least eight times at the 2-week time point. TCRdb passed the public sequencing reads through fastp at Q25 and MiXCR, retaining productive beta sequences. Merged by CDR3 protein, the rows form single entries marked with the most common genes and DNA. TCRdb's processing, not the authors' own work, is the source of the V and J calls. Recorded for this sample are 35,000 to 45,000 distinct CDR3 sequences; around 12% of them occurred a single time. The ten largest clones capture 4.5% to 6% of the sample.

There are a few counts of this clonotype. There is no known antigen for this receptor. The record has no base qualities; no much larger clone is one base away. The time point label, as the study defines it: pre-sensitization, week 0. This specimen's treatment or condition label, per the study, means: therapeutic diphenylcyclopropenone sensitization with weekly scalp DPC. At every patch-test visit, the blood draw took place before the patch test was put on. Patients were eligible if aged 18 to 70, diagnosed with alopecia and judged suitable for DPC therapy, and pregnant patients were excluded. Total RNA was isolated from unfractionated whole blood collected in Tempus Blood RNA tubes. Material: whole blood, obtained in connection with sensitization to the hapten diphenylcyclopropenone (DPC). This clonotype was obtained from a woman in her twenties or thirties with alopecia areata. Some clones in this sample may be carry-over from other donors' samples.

The CDR3 here reads CASGRGFQEGYTF. The DNA sequence is TGTGCCAGCGGCAGGGGCTTCCAGGAAGGCTACACCTTC. The chain is made from TRBV28 and TRBJ1-2; TRBD1 is a possible D gene, resting on 6 matching bases. Sequences MDHEN (CDR1) and SYDVKM (CDR2) are obtained from the germline V gene. The CDR3 holds 13 amino acids from the cysteine to the phenylalanine. Of the read, only the CDR3 DNA is kept; its 39 bases are in frame from base 1. The junction shows trimming of 8 bases on V and 8 bases on J, plus 18 bases between the germline ends.